This TCR beta chain was observed in a study of cytomegalovirus exposure and HLA in healthy donors. Trimming took off 1 base at V and 7 bases at J, with 7 bases between the two ends. The germline V gene has CDR1 MGHRA and CDR2 YSYEKL. The CDR3 runs to 12 residues. Vbeta (60) and Jbeta (13) primers were used in the PCR. The protocol was immunoSEQ multiplex PCR, while the TCRdb copy is restricted to in-frame clones and leaves out a portion. The sample has about 120,000 clones. The sample consisted of PBMCs. This sequence joins TRBV4-1 and TRBJ2-5; D remains ambiguous. The TCR originated in a man younger than 35 in good health and CMV-seronegative. This CDR3 reads CASSQATGTQYF. As DNA, the CDR3 is TGCGCCAGCAGCCAAGCAACCGGGACCCAGTACTTC.